The clone carrying this TCR beta chain showed up many times. This beta chain turned up in a library designed for alpha chains; as an off-target read, its abundance says little. Trimming removed 5 bases from V and 9 bases from J; junction bases left unmatched: 9. Per germline, CDR1 SGHVS and CDR2 FNYEAQ. This CDR3 has 14 amino acids. The time point denotes: sample taken at primary tumor resection. Tumor, nontumor lung or frozen PBMC supplied whole RNA that was sequenced unsorted. Samples came from 72 TRACERx patients with untreated early-stage lung cancer. This specimen comes from a study of spatial heterogeneity in lung cancer. Study overall: The study observed each unique TCR and UMI combination more than ten times on average in raw reads.

Every TCR cDNA molecule bore a unique molecular identifier. Each CDR3 protein gets one entry after TCRdb re-called the 5' RACE reads with MiXCR. This table has roughly 10,000 distinct CDR3 sequences, less than 4.5% appearing once. V gene TRBV7-6 combines with J gene TRBJ2-1; TRBD2 agrees at 8 bases. This TCR came from a female donor with early-stage non-small cell lung cancer. This specimen was PBMCs, taken at surgery. The CDR3 DNA reads as TGTGCCAGCAGCCCCCAGGAGCGGGGGACTGAGCAGTTCTTC. This sequence encodes CASSPQERGTEQFF.